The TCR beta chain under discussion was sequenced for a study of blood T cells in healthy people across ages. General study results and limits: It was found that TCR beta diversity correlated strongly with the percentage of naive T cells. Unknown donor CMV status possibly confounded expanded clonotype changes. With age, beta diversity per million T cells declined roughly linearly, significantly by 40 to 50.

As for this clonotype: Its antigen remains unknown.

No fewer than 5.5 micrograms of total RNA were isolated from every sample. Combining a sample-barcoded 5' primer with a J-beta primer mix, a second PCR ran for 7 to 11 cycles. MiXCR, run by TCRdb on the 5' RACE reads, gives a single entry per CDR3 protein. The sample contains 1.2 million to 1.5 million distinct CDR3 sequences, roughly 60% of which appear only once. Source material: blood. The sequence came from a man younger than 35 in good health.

The CDR3 DNA is TGTGCCAGCAGTCCAGGCCCCCCCCCAGATACGCAGTATTTT. It specifies CASSPGPPPDTQYF. This chain connects TRBV6-1 to TRBJ2-3; D uncertain. Germline values: CDR1 MNHNS, CDR2 SASEGT. The length of the CDR3 is 14 residues. V gave up 5 bases and J gave up 4 bases, with 13 bases separating them.